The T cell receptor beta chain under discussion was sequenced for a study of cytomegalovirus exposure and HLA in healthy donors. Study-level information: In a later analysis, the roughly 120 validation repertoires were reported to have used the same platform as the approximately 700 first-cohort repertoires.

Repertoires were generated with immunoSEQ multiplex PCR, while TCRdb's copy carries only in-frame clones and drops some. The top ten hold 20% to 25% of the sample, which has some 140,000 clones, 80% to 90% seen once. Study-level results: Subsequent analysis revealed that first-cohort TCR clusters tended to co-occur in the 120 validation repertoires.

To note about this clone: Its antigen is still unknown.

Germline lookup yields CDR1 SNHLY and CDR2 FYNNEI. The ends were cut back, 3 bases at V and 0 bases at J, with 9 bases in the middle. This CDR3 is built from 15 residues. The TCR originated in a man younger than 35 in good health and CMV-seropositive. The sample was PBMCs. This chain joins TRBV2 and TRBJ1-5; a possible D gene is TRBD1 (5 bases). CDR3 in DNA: TGTGCCAGCAGTGAGAGACAGAATAGCAATCAGCCCCAGCATTTT. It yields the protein CASSERQNSNQPQHF.